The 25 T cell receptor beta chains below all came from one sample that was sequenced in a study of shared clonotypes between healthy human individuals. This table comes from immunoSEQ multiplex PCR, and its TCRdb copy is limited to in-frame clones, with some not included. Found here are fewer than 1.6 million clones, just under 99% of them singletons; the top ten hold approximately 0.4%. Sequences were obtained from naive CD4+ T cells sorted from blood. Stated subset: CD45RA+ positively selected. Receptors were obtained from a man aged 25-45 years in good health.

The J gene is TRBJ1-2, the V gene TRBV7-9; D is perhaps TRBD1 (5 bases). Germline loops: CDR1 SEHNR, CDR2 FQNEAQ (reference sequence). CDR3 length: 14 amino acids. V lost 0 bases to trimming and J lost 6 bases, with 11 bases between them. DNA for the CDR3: TGTGCCAGCAGCTTAGCGCTCACGGGGCATGGCTACACCTTC. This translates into CASSLALTGHGYTF.

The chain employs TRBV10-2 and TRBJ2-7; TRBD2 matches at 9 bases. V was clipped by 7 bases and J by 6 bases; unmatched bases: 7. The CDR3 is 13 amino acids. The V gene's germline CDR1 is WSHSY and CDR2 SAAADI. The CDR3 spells CASIRAGGREQYF. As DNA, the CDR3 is TGCGCCAGCATCCGAGCGGGAGGCCGCGAGCAGTACTTC.

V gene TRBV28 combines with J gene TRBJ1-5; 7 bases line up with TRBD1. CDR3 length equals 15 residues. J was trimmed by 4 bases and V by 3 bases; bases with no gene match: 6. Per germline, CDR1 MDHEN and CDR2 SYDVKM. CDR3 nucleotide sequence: TGTGCCAGCAGTTTCTACGGGACAGATAATCAGCCCCAGCATTTT. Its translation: CASSFYGTDNQPQHF.

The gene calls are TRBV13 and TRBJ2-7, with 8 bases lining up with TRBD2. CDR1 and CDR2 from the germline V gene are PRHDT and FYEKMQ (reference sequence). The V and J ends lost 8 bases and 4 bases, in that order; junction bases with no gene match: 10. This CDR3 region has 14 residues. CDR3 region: CASHRAASGYEQYF. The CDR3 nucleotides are TGTGCCAGCCACAGAGCAGCTAGCGGGTACGAGCAGTACTTC.

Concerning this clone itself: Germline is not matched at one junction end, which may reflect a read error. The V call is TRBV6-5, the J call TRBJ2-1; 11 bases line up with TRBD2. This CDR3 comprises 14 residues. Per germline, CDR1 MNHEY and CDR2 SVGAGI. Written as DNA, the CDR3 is TGTGCCAGCAGTTCCCTGACTAGCGGGGCCCGTGAGGTCTTC. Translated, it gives CASSSLTSGAREVF.

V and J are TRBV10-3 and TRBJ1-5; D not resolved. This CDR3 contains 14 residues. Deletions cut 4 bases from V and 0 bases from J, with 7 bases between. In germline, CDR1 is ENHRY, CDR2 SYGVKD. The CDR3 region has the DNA TGTGCCATCAGTGGGGATTATAGCAATCAGCCCCAGCATTTT. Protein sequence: CAISGDYSNQPQHF.

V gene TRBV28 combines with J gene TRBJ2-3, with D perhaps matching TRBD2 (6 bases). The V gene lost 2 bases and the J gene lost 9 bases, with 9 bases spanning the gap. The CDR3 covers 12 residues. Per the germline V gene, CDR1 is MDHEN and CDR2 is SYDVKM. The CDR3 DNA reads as TGTGCCAGCAGTTTACCTCGGGAGACGCAGTATTTT. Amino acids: CASSLPRETQYF.

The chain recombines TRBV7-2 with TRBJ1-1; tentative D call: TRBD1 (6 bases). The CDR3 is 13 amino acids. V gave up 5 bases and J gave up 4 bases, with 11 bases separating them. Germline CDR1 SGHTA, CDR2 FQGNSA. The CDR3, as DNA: TGTGCCAGCAGCCAGGCAGGGGCCACTGAAGCTTTCTTT. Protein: CASSQAGATEAFF.

CDR3 DNA sequence: TGTGCCAGCAGCGTCGGGACTAGCGGGGGGGTGCACGAGCAGTACTTC. It encodes CASSVGTSGGVHEQYF. V is TRBV9 and J is TRBJ2-7; TRBD2 aligns across 16 bases. The junction had 4 bases not matched to a gene; V was cut back by 2 bases and J by 5 bases. The CDR3 spans 16 residues. Germline values: CDR1 SGDLS, CDR2 YYNGEE.

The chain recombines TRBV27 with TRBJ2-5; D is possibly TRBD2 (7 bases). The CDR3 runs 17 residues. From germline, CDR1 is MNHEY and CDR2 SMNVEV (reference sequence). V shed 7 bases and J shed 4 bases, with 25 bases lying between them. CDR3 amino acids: CASTARGANSLGETQYF. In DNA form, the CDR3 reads TGTGCCAGCACCGCCCGGGGGGCTAACAGCTTAGGAGAGACCCAGTACTTC.

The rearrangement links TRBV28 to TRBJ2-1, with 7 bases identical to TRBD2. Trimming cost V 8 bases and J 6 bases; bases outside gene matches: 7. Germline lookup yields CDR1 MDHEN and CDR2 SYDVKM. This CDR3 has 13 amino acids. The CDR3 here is CASQAAGVNEQFF. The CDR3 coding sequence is TGTGCCAGCCAAGCCGCGGGGGTCAATGAGCAGTTCTTC.

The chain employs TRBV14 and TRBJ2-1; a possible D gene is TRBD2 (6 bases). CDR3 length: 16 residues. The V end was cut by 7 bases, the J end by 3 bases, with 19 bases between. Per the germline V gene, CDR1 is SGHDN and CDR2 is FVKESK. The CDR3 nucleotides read TGTGCCAGCACCAAATACGGGGGTAGCGGCTACAATGAGCAGTTCTTC. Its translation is CASTKYGGSGYNEQFF.

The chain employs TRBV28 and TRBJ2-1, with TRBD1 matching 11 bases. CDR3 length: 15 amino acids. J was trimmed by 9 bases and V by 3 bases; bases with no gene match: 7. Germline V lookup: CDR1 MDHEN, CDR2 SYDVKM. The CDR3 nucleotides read TGTGCCAGCAGTTTTTTTGGACAGGGGGCGGGTGAGCAGTTCTTC. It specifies CASSFFGQGAGEQFF.

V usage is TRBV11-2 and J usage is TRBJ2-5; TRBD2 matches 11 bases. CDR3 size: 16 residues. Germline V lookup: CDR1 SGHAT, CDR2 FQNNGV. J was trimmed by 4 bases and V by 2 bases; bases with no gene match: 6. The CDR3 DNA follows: TGTGCCAGCAGCTTAAGAGGCCTAGCGGGAGGAGAGACCCAGTACTTC. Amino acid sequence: CASSLRGLAGGETQYF. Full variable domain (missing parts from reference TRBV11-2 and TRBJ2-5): EAGVAQSPRYKIIEKRQSVAFWCNPISGHATLYWYQQILGQGPKLLIQFQNNGVVDDSQLPKDRFSAERLKGVDSTLKIQPAKLEDSAVYLCASSLRGLAGGETQYFGPGTRLLVL.

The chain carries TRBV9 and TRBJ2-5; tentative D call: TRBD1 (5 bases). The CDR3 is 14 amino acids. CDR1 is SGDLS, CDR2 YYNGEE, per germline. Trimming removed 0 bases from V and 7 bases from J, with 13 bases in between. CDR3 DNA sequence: TGTGCCAGCAGCGTAGCCAGGGAATTTGGGACCCAGTACTTC. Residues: CASSVAREFGTQYF.

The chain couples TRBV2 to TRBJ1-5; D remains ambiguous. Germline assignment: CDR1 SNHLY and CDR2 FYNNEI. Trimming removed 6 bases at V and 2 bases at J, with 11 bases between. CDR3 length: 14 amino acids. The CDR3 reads CASRWDEGNQPQHF. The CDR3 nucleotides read TGTGCCAGCAGATGGGATGAGGGCAATCAGCCCCAGCATTTT. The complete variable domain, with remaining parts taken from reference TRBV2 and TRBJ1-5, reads EPEVTQTPSHQVTQMGQEVILRCVPISNHLYFYWYRQILGQKVEFLVSFYNNEISEKSEIFDDQFSVERPDGSNFTLKIRSTKLEDSAMYFCASRWDEGNQPQHFGDGTRLSIL.

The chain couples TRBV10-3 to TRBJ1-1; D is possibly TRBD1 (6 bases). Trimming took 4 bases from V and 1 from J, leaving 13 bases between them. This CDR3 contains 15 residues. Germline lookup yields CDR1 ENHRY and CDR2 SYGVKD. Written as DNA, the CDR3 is TGTGCCATCAGTGCCACCGGGACAAAGAACACTGAAGCTTTCTTT. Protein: CAISATGTKNTEAFF.

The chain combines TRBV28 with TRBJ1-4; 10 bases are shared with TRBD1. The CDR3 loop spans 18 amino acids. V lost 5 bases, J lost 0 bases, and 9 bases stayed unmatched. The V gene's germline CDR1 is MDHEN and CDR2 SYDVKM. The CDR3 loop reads CASSPRDRGWATNEKLFF. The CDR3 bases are TGTGCCAGCAGTCCGCGGGACAGGGGTTGGGCAACTAATGAAAAACTGTTTTTT.

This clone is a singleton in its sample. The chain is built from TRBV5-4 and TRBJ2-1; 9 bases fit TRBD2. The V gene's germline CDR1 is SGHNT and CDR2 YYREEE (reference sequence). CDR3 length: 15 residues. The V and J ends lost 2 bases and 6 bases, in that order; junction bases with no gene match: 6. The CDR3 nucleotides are TGTGCCAGCAGCTTCTCTAGCGGGACGACCAATGAGCAGTTCTTC. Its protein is CASSFSSGTTNEQFF.

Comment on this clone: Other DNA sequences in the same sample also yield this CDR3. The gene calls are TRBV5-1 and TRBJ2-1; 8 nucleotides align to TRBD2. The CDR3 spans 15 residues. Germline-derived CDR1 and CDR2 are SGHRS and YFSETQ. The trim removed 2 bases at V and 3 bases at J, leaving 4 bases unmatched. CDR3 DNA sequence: TGCGCCAGCAGCTTATCAGCGGGAGTCTACAATGAGCAGTTCTTC. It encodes CASSLSAGVYNEQFF.

The CDR3 DNA reads TGTGCCAGCAGCCTAATCCACCCTCAGGGGTGGATCGACGAGCAGTACTTC. Translated: CASSLIHPQGWIDEQYF. The chain uses TRBV7-6 and TRBJ2-7, with D tentatively TRBD1 (6 bases). Per the germline V gene, CDR1 is SGHVS and CDR2 is FNYEAQ. This CDR3 is 17 amino acids long. V was clipped by 5 bases and J by 5 bases, with 25 bases between them.

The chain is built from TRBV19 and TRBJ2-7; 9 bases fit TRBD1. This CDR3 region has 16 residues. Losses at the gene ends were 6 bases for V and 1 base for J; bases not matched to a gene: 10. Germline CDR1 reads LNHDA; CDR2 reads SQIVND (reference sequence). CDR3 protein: CASSQSGTGLSYEQYF. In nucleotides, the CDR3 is TGTGCCAGTAGCCAAAGCGGGACAGGGTTGTCCTACGAGCAGTACTTC.

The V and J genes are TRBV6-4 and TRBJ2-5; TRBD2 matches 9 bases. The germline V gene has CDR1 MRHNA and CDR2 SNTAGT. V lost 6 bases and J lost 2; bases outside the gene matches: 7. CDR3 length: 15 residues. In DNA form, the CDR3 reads TGTGCCAGCAGGCCTGATAGCGGGAGTCAAGAGACCCAGTACTTC. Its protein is CASRPDSGSQETQYF.

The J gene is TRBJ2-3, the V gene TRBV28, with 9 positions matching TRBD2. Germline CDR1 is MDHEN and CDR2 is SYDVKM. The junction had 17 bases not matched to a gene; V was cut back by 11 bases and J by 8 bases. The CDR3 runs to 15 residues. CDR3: CAGCSTGLARGTQYF. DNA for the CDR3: TGTGCCGGCTGCTCGACGGGACTAGCTAGGGGTACGCAGTATTTT.

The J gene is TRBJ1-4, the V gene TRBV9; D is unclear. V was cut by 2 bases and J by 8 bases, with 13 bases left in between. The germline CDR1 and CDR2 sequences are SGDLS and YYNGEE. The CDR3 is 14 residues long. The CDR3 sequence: CASSVGQPREKLFF. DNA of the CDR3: TGTGCCAGCAGCGTCGGCCAACCGAGAGAAAAACTGTTTTTT.